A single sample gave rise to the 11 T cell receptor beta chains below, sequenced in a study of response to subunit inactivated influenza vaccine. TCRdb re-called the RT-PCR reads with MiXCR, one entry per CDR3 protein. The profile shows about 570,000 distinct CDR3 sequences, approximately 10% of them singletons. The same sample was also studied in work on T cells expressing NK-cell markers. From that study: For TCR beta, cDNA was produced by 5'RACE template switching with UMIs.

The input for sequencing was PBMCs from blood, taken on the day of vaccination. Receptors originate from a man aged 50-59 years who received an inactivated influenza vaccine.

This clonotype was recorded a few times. CDR3 protein: CASSYPRGQVKDLGNEQFF. The CDR3 nucleotides read TGTGCCAGCAGTTACCCTCGAGGACAGGTGAAGGACTTGGGCAATGAGCAGTTCTTC. V and J are TRBV6-2 or TRBV6-3 and TRBJ2-1, with 7 bases that match TRBD1. The CDR3 sequence is 19 residues long. The trim removed 2 bases at V and 6 bases at J, leaving 19 bases unmatched. The germline V gene encodes CDR1 MNHEY and CDR2 SVGEGT.

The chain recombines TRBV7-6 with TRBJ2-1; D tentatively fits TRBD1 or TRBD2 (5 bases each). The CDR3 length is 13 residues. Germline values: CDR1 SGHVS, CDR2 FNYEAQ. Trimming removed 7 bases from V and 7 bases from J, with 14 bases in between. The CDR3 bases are TGTGCCAGCACCCAGGGACCAGGGAATGAGCAGTTCTTC. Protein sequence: CASTQGPGNEQFF.

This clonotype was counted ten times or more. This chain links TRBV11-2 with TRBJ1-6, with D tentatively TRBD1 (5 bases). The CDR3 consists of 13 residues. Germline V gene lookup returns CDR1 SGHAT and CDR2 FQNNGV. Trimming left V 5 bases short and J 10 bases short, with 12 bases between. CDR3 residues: CASSLGTSSPLHF. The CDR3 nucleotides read TGTGCCAGCAGCCTAGGGACCTCCTCACCCCTCCACTTT.

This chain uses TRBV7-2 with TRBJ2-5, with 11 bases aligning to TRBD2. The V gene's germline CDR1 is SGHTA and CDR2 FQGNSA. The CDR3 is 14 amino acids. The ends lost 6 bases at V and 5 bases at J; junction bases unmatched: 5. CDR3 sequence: CASRVAGGLETQYF. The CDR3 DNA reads TGTGCCAGCAGGGTAGCGGGGGGGCTTGAGACCCAGTACTTC.

The CDR3 DNA is TGTGCCAGCAGCCCTAGCGGGAACGGCTACGAGCAGTACTTC. Protein sequence: CASSPSGNGYEQYF. J is TRBJ2-7 and V is TRBV4-2; 9 nucleotides agree with TRBD2. The junction had 4 bases not matched to a gene; V was cut back by 4 bases and J by 3 bases. The CDR3 sequence is 14 residues long. The germline V gene encodes CDR1 LGHNA and CDR2 YNFKEQ.

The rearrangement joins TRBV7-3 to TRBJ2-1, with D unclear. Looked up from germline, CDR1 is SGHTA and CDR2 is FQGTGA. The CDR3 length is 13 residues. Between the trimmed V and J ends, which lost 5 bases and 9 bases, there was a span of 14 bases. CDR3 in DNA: TGTGCCAGCAGCGATCGGACCAACAGTGAGCAGTTCTTC. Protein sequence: CASSDRTNSEQFF.

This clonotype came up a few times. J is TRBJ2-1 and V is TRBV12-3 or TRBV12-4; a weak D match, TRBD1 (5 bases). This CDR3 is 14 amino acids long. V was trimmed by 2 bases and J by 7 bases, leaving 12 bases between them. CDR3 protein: CASSLQGVWNEQFF. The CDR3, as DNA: TGTGCCAGCAGTTTACAGGGTGTATGGAATGAGCAGTTCTTC.

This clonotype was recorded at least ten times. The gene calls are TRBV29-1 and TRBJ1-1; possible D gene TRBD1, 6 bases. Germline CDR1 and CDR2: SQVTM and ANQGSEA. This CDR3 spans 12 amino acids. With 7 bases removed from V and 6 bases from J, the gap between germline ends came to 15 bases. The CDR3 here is CSAQGQTAEAFF. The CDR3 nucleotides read TGCAGCGCCCAAGGACAGACCGCTGAAGCTTTCTTT.

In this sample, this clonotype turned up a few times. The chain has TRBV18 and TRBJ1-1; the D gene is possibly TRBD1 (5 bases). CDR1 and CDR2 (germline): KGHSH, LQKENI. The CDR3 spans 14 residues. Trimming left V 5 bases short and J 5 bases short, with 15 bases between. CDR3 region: CASSFSGFGTEAFF. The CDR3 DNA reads TGTGCCAGCTCATTCTCAGGGTTTGGGACTGAAGCTTTCTTT. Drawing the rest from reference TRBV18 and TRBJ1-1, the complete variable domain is NAGVMQNPRHLVRRRGQEARLRCSPMKGHSHVYWYRQLPEEGLKFMVYLQKENIIDESGMPKERFSAEFPKEGPSILRIQQVVRGDSAAYFCASSFSGFGTEAFFGQGTRLTVV.

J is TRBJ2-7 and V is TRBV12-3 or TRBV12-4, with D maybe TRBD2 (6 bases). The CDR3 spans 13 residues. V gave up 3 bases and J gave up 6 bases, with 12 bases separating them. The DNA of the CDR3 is TGTGCCAGCAGTTTGACTAGGTCCGGCGAGCAGTACTTC. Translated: CASSLTRSGEQYF.

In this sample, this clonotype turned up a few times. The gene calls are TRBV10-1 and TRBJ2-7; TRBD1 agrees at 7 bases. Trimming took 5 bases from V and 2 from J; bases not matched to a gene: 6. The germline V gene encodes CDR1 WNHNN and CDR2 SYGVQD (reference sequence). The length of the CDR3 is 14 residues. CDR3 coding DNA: TGCGCCAGCAGTAAACTACAGGGGACCTACGAGCAGTACTTC. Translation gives CASSKLQGTYEQYF.